The 8 T cell receptor beta chains below all came from one sample that was sequenced in a study of T-cell memory formation after mild COVID-19. TCRdb processed the 5' RACE reads anew with MiXCR; each CDR3 protein has one entry. In the table there are 150,000 to 200,000 distinct CDR3 sequences, roughly 31% of which are singletons. Sequenced input: PBMCs or a T cell subset sorted from them (not recorded which). All receptors come from an adult woman who had mild COVID-19 (a few samples of this study predate the infection). Cell type and time point are not known.

The CDR3 nucleotides read TGTGCCAGCAAGCAGGGGGCGCGGCAGCCCCAGCATTTT. This sequence encodes CASKQGARQPQHF. The chain employs TRBV2 and TRBJ1-5, with 8 positions matching TRBD1. Unmatched junction bases numbered 6, after V lost 7 bases and J lost 7 bases. The CDR3 spans 13 residues. Per the germline V gene, CDR1 is SNHLY and CDR2 is FYNNEI.

This chain joins TRBV12-3 or TRBV12-4 and TRBJ1-1; D unclear. V gave up 6 bases and J gave up 0 bases, with 8 bases separating them. This CDR3 has 13 residues. The CDR3: CASSRQLNTEAFF. CDR3 DNA sequence: TGTGCCAGCAGCCGCCAATTGAACACTGAAGCTTTCTTT.

Only a few counts were recorded for this clonotype. The chain links TRBV29-1 to TRBJ2-1, with D unresolved. The CDR3 runs to 10 residues. Germline V CDR1 and CDR2: SQVTM, ANQGSEA. V gave up 6 bases and J gave up 8 bases, with 8 bases separating them. The CDR3 sequence is CSVFLDEQFF. CDR3 DNA sequence: TGCAGCGTGTTCCTGGATGAGCAGTTCTTC.

This clonotype was seen a few times. The chain is built from TRBV19 and TRBJ2-2; D is perhaps TRBD1 (5 bases). V gave up 4 bases and J gave up 2 bases, with 11 bases separating them. The V gene's germline CDR1 is LNHDA and CDR2 SQIVND (reference sequence). The CDR3 covers 15 residues. In DNA, the CDR3 is TGTGCCAGTAGTACGCCAGGGAAAAACACCGGGGAGCTGTTTTTT. It is translated as CASSTPGKNTGELFF. Combining the CDR3 with reference TRBV19 and TRBJ2-2 gives the whole variable domain DGGITQSPKYLFRKEGQNVTLSCEQNLNHDAMYWYRQDPGQGLRLIYYSQIVNDFQKGDIAEGYSVSREKKESFPLTVTSAQKNPTAFYLCASSTPGKNTGELFFGEGSRLTVL.

V and J are TRBV19 and TRBJ1-1; no firm D call. This CDR3 comprises 13 residues. V was clipped by 3 bases and J by 7 bases, with 12 bases between them. Germline V gene lookup returns CDR1 LNHDA and CDR2 SQIVND (reference sequence). This CDR3 is CASSIVEGREAFF. CDR3 DNA sequence: TGTGCCAGTAGTATCGTCGAGGGTCGTGAAGCTTTCTTT.

The sample holds a few counts of this clonotype. V gene TRBV30 combines with J gene TRBJ2-5, with D uncertain. This CDR3 is built from 13 residues. The ends were cut back, 1 base at V and 0 bases at J, with 6 bases in the middle. Germline CDR1 and CDR2: GTSNPN and SVGIG (reference sequence). The CDR3 DNA follows: TGTGCCTGGAGTGGCTCGTACCAAGAGACCCAGTACTTC. It translates to CAWSGSYQETQYF.

V is TRBV10-3 and J is TRBJ2-3, with D possibly being TRBD2 (6 bases). The CDR3 is made up of 13 amino acids. Per the germline V gene, CDR1 is ENHRY and CDR2 is SYGVKD. V was cut by 5 bases and J by 6 bases, with 12 bases left in between. This chain's CDR3 is CAISLAGQDTQYF. In DNA form, the CDR3 reads TGTGCCATCAGTCTGGCGGGGCAGGATACGCAGTATTTT.

The chain recombines TRBV4-3 with TRBJ2-1, with D maybe TRBD2 (5 bases). CDR1 and CDR2 from the germline V gene are LGHNA and YSLEER. The V gene lost 1 base and the J gene lost 4 bases, with 14 bases spanning the gap. CDR3 length equals 16 residues. The CDR3 bases are TGCGCCAGCAGCCAAGGGAAGTCGTCGGGGTACAATGAGCAGTTCTTC. It is translated as CASSQGKSSGYNEQFF.